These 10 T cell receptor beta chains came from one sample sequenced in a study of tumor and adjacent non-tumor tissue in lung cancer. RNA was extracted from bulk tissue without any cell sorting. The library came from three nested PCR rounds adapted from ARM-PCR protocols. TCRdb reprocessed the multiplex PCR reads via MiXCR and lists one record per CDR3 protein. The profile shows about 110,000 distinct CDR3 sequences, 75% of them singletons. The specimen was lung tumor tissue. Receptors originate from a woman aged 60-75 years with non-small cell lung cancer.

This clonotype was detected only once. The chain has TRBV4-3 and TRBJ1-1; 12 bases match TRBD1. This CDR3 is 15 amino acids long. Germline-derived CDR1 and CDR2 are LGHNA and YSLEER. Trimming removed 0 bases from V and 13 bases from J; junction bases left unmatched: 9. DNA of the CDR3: TGCGCCAGCAGCCAAGATGGGACAGGGGGCACCCATGATTTCTTT. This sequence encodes CASSQDGTGGTHDFF.

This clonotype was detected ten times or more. The CDR3 DNA is TGTGCCAGCAGTCCCCACATCCCCCTATCCAATGAGCAGTTCTTC. Translation: CASSPHIPLSNEQFF. This sequence joins TRBV6-6 and TRBJ2-1; D unresolved. CDR1 and CDR2 from the germline V gene are MNHNY and SVGAGI (reference sequence). The CDR3 runs 15 residues. V lost 5 bases and J 6 bases, leaving 17 bases between the germline ends.

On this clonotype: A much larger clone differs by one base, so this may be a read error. CDR3 coding DNA: TGTGTCAGCAGTGTTCCCCAAGGGACAGGAATGAACACTGAAGCTTTCTTT. Translated, it gives CVSSVPQGTGMNTEAFF. The V call is TRBV6-1, the J call TRBJ1-1; 8 bases line up with TRBD1. This CDR3 is 17 amino acids long. Germline V CDR1 and CDR2: MNHNS, SASEGT.

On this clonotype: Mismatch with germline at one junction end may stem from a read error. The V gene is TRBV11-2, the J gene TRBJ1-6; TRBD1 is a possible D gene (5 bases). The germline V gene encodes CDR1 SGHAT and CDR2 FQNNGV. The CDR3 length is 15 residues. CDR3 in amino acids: CASSLAIGVNSPLHF. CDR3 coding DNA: TGTGCCAGCAGCTTAGCCATAGGGGTGAATTCACCTCTCCACTTT.

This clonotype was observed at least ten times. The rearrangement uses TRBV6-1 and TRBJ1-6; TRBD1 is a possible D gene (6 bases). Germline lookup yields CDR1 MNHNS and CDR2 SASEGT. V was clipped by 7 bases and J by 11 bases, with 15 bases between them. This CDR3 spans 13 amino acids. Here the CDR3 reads CASKEGQYPPLHF. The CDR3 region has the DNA TGTGCCAGCAAGGAGGGACAATATCCACCCCTCCACTTT.

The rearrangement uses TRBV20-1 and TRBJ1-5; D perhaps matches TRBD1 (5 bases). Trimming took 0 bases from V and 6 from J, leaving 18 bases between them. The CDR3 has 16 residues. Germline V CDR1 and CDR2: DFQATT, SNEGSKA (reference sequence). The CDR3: CSARDLILGTAQPQHF. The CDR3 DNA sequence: TGCAGTGCTAGAGATCTGATTTTGGGGACGGCTCAGCCCCAGCATTTT.

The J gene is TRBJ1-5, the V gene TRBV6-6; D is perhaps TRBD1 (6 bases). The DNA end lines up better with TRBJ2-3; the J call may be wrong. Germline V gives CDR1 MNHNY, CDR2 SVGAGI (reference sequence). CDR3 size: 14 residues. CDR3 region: CASTPDGGGQPQYF. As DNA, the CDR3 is TGTGCCAGCACCCCCGATGGGGGCGGTCAGCCCCAGTATTTT.

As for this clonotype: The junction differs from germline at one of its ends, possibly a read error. The chain's CDR3 is CASSFFLIGELFF. DNA of the CDR3: TGTGCTAGCAGCTTTTTCCTGATCGGGGAGCTGTTTTTT. The chain has TRBV11-2 and TRBJ2-2; D is ambiguous. This CDR3 contains 13 residues. From germline, CDR1 is SGHAT and CDR2 FQNNGV.

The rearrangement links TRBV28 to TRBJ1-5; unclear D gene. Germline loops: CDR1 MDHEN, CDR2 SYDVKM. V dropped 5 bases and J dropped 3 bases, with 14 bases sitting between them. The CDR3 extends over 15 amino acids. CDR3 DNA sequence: TGTGCCAGCAGTCCTACTAAGGGCAACAATCAGCCCCAGCATTTT. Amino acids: CASSPTKGNNQPQHF.

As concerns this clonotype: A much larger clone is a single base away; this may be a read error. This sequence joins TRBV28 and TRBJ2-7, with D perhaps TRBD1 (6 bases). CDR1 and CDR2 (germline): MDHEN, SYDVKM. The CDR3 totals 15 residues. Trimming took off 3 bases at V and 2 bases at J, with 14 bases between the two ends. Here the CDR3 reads CASSFRDKWTYEQYF. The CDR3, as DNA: TGTGCCAGCAGTTTCCGGGACAAGTGGACCTACGAGCAGTACTTC.